This paragraph reports one T cell receptor (beta chain). This CDR3 spans 12 amino acids. Germline CDR1 is SNHLY and CDR2 is FYNNEI. V was shortened by 6 bases and J by 6 bases, with 11 bases between the two germline ends. PCR involved 60 Vbeta and 13 Jbeta primers. Here immunoSEQ multiplex PCR was the method, and the copy in TCRdb shows in-frame clones only, minus some. The table records over 200,000 clones, approximately 90% of them present only once. The sample originates from a study of cytomegalovirus exposure and HLA in healthy donors. Sequenced sample: PBMCs. The chain couples TRBV2 to TRBJ2-5; D not resolved. The receptor was derived from a woman aged 18-35 years in good health and CMV-seronegative. DNA for the CDR3: TGTGCCAGCAGACCAGATGTGCAGACCCAGTACTTC. The encoded protein is CASRPDVQTQYF.